This TCR beta chain is from a study of T cell responses to AZD1222 COVID-19 vaccine. Only a few counts were recorded for this clone. Second-dose groups at about 4 or about 12 weeks were pooled. The table came from immunoSEQ multiplex PCR; TCRdb's copy has only in-frame clones and leaves some out. The sample lists 180,000 or so clones, approximately 90% occurring once. The V end lost 1 base, the J end lost 10 bases, and 5 bases lay between the germline ends. The CDR3 covers 11 residues. Germline V gene lookup returns CDR1 GTSNPN and CDR2 SVGIG (reference sequence). Sequencing was performed on peripheral blood, taken 28 days after the second AZD1222 dose. This sequence was found in an adult who received the AZD1222 COVID-19 vaccine. This chain uses TRBV30 with TRBJ1-6, with no clear D. In DNA, the CDR3 is TGTGCCTGGAGTGCGAACTCACCCCTCCACTTT. It yields the protein CAWSANSPLHF. The whole variable domain, filled in from reference TRBV30 and TRBJ1-6, reads SQTIHQWPATLVQPVGSPLSLECTVEGTSNPNLYWYRQAAGRGLQLLFYSVGIGQISSEVPQNLSASRPQDRQFILSSKKLLLSDSGFYLCAWSANSPLHFGNGTRLTVT.